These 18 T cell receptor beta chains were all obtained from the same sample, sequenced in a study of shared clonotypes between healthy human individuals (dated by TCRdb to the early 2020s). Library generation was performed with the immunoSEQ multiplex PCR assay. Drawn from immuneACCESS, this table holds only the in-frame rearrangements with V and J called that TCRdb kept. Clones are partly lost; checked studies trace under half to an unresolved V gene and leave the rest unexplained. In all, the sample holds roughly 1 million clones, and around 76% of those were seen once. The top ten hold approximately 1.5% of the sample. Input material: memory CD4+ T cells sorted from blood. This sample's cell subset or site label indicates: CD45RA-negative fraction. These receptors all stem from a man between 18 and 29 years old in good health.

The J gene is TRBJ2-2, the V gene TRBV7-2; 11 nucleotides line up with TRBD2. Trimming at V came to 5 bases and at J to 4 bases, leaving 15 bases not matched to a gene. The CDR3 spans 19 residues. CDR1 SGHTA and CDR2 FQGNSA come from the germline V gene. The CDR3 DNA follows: TGTGCCAGCAGCCCCCGGGGTAGCGGGGGGGGTGCTCGCACCGGGGAGCTGTTTTTT. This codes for CASSPRGSGGGARTGELFF.

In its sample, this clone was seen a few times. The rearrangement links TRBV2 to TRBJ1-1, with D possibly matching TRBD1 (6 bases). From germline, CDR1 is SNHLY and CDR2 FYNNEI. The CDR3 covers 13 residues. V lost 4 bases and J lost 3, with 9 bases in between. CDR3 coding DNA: TGTGCCAGCAGTGGACAGGCAGACACTGAAGCTTTCTTT. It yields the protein CASSGQADTEAFF.

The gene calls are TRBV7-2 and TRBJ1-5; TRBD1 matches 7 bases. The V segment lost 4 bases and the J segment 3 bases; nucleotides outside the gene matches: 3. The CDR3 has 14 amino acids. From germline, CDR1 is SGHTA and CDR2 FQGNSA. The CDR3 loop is CASSSGQLNQPQHF. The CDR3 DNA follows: TGTGCCAGCAGCTCGGGACAGCTCAATCAGCCCCAGCATTTT.

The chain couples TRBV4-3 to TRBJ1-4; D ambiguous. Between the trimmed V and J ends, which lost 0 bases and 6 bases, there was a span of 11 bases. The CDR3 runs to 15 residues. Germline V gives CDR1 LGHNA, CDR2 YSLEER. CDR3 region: CASSQDSVGHEKLFF. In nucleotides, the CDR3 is TGCGCCAGCAGCCAAGACTCCGTGGGCCATGAAAAACTGTTTTTT.

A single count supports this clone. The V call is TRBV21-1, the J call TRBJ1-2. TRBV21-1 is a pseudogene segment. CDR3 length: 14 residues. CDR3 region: CASSKQNRNYGYTF. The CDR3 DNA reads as TGTGCCAGCAGCAAACAAAACCGTAACTATGGCTACACCTTC.

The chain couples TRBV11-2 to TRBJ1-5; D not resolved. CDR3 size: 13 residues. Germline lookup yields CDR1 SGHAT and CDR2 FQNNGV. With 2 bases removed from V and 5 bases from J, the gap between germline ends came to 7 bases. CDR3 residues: CASSLTDHQPQHF. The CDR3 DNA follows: TGTGCCAGCAGCTTAACAGACCATCAGCCCCAGCATTTT.

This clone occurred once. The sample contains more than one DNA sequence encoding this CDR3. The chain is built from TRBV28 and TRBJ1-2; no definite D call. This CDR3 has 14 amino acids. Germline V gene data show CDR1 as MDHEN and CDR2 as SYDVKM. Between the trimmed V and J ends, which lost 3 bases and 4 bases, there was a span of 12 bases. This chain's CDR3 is CASSFSTAVYGYTF. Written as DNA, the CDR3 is TGTGCCAGCAGTTTTAGTACGGCGGTCTATGGCTACACCTTC.

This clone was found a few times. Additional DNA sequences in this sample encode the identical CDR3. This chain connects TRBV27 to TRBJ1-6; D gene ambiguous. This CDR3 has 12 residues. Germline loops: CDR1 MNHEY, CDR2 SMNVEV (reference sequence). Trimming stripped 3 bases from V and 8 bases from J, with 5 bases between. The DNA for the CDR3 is TGTGCCAGCAGTTTCGGGGATTCACCCCTCCACTTT. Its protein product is CASSFGDSPLHF.

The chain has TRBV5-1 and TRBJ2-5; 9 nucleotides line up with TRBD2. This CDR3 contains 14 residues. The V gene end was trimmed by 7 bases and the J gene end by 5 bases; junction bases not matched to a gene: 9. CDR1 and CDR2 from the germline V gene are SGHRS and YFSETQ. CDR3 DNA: TGCGCCAGCCGCTATAGCGGGGGTCAGGAGACCCAGTACTTC. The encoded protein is CASRYSGGQETQYF.

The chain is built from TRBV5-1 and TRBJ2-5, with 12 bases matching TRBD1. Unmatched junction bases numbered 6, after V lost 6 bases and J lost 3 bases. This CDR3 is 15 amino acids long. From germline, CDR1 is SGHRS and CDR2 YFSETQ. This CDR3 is CASNRDRGLEETQYF. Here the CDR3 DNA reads TGCGCCAGCAACCGGGACAGGGGGCTTGAAGAGACCCAGTACTTC. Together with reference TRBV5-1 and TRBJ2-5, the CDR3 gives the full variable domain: KAGVTQTPRYLIKTRGQQVTLSCSPISGHRSVSWYQQTPGQGLQFLFEYFSETQRNKGNFPGRFSGRQFSNSRSEMNVSTLELGDSALYLCASNRDRGLEETQYFGPGTRLLVL.

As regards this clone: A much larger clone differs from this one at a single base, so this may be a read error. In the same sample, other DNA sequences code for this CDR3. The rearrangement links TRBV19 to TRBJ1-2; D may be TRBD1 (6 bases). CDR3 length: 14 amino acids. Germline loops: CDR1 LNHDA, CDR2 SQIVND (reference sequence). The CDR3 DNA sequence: TGTGCCAGCAGTATCGGACAGCTCTTCTATGGCTACACCTTC. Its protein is CASSIGQLFYGYTF.

CDR3 region: CASSAPGGAQYF. The CDR3 DNA is TGCGCCAGCAGCGCCCCCGGGGGGGCCCAGTACTTC. The gene calls are TRBV5-1 and TRBJ2-5; 8 bases line up with TRBD2. V trimming: 4 bases; J trimming: 9 bases; junction bases outside the gene matches: 5. Per the germline V gene, CDR1 is SGHRS and CDR2 is YFSETQ. This CDR3 contains 12 residues.

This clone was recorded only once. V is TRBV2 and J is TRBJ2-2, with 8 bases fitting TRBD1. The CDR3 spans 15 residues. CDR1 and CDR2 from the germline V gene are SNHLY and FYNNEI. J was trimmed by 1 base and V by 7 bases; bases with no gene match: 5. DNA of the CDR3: TGTGCCAGCACTAAAGGGACAGGGAACACCGGGGAGCTGTTTTTT. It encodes CASTKGTGNTGELFF.

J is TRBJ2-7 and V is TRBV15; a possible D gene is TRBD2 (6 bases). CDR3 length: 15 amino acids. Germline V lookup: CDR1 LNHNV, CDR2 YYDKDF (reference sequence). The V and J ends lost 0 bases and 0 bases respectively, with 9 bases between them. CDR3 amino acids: CATSRDLAHSYEQYF. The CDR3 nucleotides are TGTGCCACCAGCAGAGATCTAGCGCACTCCTACGAGCAGTACTTC.

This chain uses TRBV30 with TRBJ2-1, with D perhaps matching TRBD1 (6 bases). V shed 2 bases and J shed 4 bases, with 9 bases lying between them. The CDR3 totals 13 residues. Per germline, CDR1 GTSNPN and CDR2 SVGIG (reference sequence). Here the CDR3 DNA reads TGTGCCTGGAGTTTCAGGGGTTACAATGAGCAGTTCTTC. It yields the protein CAWSFRGYNEQFF.

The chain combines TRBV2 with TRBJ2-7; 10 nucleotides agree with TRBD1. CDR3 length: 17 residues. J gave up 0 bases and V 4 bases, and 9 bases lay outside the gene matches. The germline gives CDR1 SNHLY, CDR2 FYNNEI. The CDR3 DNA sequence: TGTGCCAGCAGTGTGACTCCGGGACAGGGGTTCTCCTACGAGCAGTACTTC. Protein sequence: CASSVTPGQGFSYEQYF.

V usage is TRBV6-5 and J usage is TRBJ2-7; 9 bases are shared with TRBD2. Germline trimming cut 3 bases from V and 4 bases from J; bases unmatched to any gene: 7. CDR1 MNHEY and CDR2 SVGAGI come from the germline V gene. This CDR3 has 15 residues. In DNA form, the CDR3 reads TGTGCCAGCAGTTATCTTGCGGGAGGGCCTTACGAGCAGTACTTC. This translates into CASSYLAGGPYEQYF.

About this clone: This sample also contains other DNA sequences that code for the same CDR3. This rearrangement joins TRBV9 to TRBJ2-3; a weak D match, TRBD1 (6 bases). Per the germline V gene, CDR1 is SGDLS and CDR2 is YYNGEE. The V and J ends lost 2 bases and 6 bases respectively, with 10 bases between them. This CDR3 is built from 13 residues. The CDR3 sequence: CASSVWGPDTQYF. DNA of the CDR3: TGTGCCAGCAGCGTTTGGGGGCCTGATACGCAGTATTTT.